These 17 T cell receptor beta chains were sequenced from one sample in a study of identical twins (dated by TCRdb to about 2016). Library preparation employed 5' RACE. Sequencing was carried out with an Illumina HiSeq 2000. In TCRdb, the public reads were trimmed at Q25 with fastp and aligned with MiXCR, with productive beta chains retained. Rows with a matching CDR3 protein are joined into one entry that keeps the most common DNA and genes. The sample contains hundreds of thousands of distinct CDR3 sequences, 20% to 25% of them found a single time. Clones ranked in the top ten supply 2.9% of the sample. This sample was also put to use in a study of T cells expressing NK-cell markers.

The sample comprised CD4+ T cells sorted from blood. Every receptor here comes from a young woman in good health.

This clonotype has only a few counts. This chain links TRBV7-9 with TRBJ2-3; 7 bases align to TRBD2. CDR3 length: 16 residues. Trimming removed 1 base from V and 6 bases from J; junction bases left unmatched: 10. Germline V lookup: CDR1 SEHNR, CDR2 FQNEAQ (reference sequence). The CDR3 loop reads CASSLVQRGEEDTQYF. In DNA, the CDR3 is TGTGCCAGCAGCTTAGTCCAGCGGGGTGAGGAGGATACGCAGTATTTT.

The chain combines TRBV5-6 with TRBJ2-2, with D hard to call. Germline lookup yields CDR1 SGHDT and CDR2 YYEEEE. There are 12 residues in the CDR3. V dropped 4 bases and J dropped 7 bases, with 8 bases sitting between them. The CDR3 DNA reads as TGTGCCAGCAGCCAGGCTATCGGGGAGCTGTTTTTT. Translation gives CASSQAIGELFF.

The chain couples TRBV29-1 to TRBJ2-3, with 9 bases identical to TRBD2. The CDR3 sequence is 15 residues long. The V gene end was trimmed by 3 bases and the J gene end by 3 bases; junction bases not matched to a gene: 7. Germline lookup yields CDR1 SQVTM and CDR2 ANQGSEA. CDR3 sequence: CSVEGSGGVTDTQYF. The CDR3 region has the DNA TGCAGCGTTGAGGGTAGCGGGGGTGTAACAGATACGCAGTATTTT.

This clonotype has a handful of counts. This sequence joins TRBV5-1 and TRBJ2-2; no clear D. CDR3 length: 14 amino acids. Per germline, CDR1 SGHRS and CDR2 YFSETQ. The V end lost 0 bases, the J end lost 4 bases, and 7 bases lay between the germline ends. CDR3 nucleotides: TGCGCCAGCAGCTTGGGGATGGGCACCGGGGAGCTGTTTTTT. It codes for CASSLGMGTGELFF.

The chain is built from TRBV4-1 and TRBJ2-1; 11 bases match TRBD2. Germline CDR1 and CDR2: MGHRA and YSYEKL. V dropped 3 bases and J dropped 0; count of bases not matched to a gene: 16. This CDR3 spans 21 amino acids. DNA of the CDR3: TGCGCCAGCAGCCATAGACTTGGAACTAGCGGGAGCCCTAGCTCCTACAATGAGCAGTTCTTC. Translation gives CASSHRLGTSGSPSSYNEQFF.

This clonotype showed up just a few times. CDR3 residues: CASSSGQQYNEQFF. DNA for the CDR3: TGCGCCAGCAGCTCGGGACAGCAATACAATGAGCAGTTCTTC. The chain links TRBV5-1 to TRBJ2-1; 7 nucleotides agree with TRBD1. The CDR3 contains 14 residues. CDR1 and CDR2 from the germline V gene are SGHRS and YFSETQ. V was pared by 3 bases and J by 4 bases, with 4 bases of the junction left unmatched.

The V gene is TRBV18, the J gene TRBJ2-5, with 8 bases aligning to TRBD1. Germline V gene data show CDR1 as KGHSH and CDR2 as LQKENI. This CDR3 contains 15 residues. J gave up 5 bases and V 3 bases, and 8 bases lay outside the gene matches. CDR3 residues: CASSPRQGYEETQYF. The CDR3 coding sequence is TGTGCCAGCTCACCTCGACAGGGGTATGAGGAGACCCAGTACTTC.

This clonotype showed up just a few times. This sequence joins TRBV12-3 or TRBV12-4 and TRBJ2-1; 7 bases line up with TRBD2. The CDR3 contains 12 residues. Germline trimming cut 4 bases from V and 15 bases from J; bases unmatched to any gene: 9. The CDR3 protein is CASSSRTRRSFF. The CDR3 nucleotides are TGTGCCAGCAGTTCGCGGACTAGGAGATCGTTCTTC.

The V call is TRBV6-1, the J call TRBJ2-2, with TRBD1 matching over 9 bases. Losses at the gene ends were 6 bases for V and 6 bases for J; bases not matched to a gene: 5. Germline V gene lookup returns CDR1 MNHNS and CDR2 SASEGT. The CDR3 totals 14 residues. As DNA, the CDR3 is TGTGCCAGCAGAGGGACAGGGACAGCCGGGGAGCTGTTTTTT. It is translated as CASRGTGTAGELFF.

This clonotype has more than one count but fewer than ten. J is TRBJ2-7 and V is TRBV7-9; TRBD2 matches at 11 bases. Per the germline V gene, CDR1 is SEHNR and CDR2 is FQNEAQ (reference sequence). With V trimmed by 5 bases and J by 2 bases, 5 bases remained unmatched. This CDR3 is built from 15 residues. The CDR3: CASSGRLAGPYEQYF. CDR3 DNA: TGTGCCAGCAGCGGCAGACTAGCGGGGCCCTACGAGCAGTACTTC.

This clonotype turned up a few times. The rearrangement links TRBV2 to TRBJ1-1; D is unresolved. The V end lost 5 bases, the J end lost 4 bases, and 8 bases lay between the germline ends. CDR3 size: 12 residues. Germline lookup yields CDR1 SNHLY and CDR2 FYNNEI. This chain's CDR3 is CASSTGGTEAFF. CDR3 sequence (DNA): TGTGCCAGCAGTACCGGCGGCACTGAAGCTTTCTTT.

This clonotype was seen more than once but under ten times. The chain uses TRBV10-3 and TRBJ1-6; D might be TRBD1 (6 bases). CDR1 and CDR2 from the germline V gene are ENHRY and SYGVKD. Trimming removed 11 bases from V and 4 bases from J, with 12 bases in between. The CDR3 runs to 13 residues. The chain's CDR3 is CAARTVYNSPLHF. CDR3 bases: TGTGCCGCTCGGACAGTATATAATTCACCCCTCCACTTT.

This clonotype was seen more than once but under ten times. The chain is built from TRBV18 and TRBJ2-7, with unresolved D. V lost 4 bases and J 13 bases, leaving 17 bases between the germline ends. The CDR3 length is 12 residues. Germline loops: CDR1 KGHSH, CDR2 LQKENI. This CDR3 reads CASSHPRSLGYF. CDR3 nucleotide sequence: TGTGCCAGCTCACATCCGAGGAGTCTGGGATACTTC. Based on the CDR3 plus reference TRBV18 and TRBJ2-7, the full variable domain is NAGVMQNPRHLVRRRGQEARLRCSPMKGHSHVYWYRQLPEEGLKFMVYLQKENIIDESGMPKERFSAEFPKEGPSILRIQQVVRGDSAAYFCASSHPRSLGYFGPGTRLTVT.

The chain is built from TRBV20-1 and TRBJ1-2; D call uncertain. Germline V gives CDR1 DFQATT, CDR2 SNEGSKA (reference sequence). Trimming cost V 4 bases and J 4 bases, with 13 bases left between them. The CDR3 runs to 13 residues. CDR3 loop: CSAIYGSGYGYTF. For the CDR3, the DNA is TGCAGTGCTATCTATGGGTCAGGCTATGGCTACACCTTC.

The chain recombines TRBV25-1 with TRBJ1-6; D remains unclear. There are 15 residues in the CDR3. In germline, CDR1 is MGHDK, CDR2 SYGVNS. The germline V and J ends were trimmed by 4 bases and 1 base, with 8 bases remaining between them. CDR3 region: CASSGGLSYNSPLHF. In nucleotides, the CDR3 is TGTGCCAGCAGTGGAGGGTTGTCCTATAATTCACCCCTCCACTTT.

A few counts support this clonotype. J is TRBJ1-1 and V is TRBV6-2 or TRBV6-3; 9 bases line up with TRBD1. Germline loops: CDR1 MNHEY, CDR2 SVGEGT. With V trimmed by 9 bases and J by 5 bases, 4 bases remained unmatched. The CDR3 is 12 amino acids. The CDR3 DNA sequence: TGTGCCAGTGGACAGGGGCGGACTGAAGCTTTCTTT. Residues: CASGQGRTEAFF.

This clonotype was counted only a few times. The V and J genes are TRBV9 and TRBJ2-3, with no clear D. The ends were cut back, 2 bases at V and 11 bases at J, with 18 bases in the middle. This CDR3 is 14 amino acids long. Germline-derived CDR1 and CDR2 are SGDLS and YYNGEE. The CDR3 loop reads CASSVSGLLQRQYF. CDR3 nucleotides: TGTGCCAGCAGCGTTTCAGGCCTCCTTCAGAGGCAGTATTTT.